Shown below are 19 T cell receptor beta chains from a single sample sequenced in a study of T cell repertoires in cytomegalovirus infection. MiXCR, applied by TCRdb to the reads, yields one record per CDR3 protein. Among 62,000 or so distinct CDR3 sequences listed, around 20% were seen once. Their antigens are not known. The sample was CD8+ T cells from cultured PBMCs, taken from culture after CMV antigen stimulation. These receptors were collected from a human donor in good health (CMV status not recorded). Some clones in this sample may be carry-over from other donors' samples.

The chain is built from TRBV7-2 and TRBJ1-1; D gene ambiguous. The V gene's germline CDR1 is SGHTA and CDR2 FQGNSA. The CDR3 length is 15 residues. Deletions cut 5 bases from V and 0 bases from J, with 13 bases between. This CDR3 is CASSPLESLNTEAFF. The CDR3 DNA sequence: TGTGCCAGCAGCCCACTTGAGAGCTTGAACACTGAAGCTTTCTTT.

The chain is built from TRBV4-1 and TRBJ1-6, with D unclear. The germline CDR1 and CDR2 sequences are MGHRA and YSYEKL. The V and J ends lost 1 base and 7 bases respectively, with 8 bases between them. The CDR3 is made up of 14 amino acids. The chain's CDR3 is CASSQVGTNSPLHF. DNA of the CDR3: TGCGCCAGCAGCCAAGTCGGAACGAATTCACCCCTCCACTTT.

The table lists this clonotype with a few counts. The V and J genes are TRBV12-3 or TRBV12-4 and TRBJ2-5; possibly TRBD1 for D (6 bases). V lost 3 bases, J lost 4 bases, and 15 bases lay in between. This CDR3 region has 15 residues. CDR3 DNA sequence: TGTGCCAGCAGTTTGTCGGGCAGGGGCTCAGAGACCCAGTACTTC. The encoded protein is CASSLSGRGSETQYF.

V and J are TRBV18 and TRBJ2-5, with D hard to call. V was cut by 4 bases and J by 5 bases, with 11 bases left in between. This CDR3 region has 13 residues. CDR1 and CDR2 (germline): KGHSH, LQKENI. The CDR3 region has the DNA TGTGCCAGCTCACATGTCCAGGACGAGACCCAGTACTTC. Translated: CASSHVQDETQYF.

The rearrangement links TRBV12-3 or TRBV12-4 to TRBJ1-4; a possible D gene is TRBD1 (6 bases). The V end lost 6 bases, the J end lost 7 bases, and 15 bases lay between the germline ends. The CDR3 runs to 14 residues. The CDR3 sequence: CASSEPDSPEKLFF. In DNA form, the CDR3 reads TGTGCCAGCAGCGAACCGGACAGTCCTGAAAAACTGTTTTTT.

This chain links TRBV27 with TRBJ1-6, with D maybe TRBD1 (6 bases). Germline V CDR1 and CDR2: MNHEY, SMNVEV (reference sequence). The CDR3 sequence is 17 residues long. V gave up 2 bases and J gave up 8 bases, with 19 bases separating them. CDR3 protein: CASSLQVPGESDSPLHF. The CDR3, as DNA: TGTGCCAGCAGTTTACAGGTCCCAGGGGAATCAGATTCACCCCTCCACTTT.

The rearrangement links TRBV4-3 to TRBJ2-3; tentatively, D is TRBD1 (6 bases). The CDR3 runs 15 residues. Trimming left V 1 base short and J 4 bases short, with 12 bases between. Germline CDR1 LGHNA, CDR2 YSLEER. The CDR3 here is CASSQGVGGSDTQYF. CDR3 coding DNA: TGCGCCAGCAGCCAAGGGGTAGGGGGTTCAGATACGCAGTATTTT.

The genes are TRBV12-3 or TRBV12-4 and TRBJ2-1; D is perhaps TRBD1 (5 bases). This CDR3 has 15 residues. V was trimmed by 4 bases and J by 0 bases, leaving 10 bases between them. The CDR3 DNA reads TGTGCCAGCAGTTGGGGCTACAGCTCCTACAATGAGCAGTTCTTC. This gives the protein CASSWGYSSYNEQFF.

The rearrangement links TRBV23-1 to TRBJ1-1; tentative D call: TRBD1 (6 bases). TRBV23-1 belongs to the ORF category, with a function that is uncertain. V was trimmed by 3 bases and J by 0 bases, leaving 14 bases between them. This CDR3 comprises 16 residues. The CDR3 loop reads CASSHRRDTVNTEAFF. Written as DNA, the CDR3 is TGCGCCAGCAGTCATCGGCGGGACACTGTGAACACTGAAGCTTTCTTT.

This chain uses TRBV24-1 with TRBJ1-2; unclear D gene. This CDR3 spans 14 amino acids. Trimming took 7 bases from V and 2 from J, leaving 13 bases between them. Germline V gene sequence: CDR1 KGHDR, CDR2 SFDVKD. CDR3: CATSARSANYGYTF. For the CDR3, the DNA is TGTGCCACCAGCGCCAGGAGTGCAAACTATGGCTACACCTTC.

There are a few counts of this clonotype. The chain employs TRBV7-2 and TRBJ2-7; TRBD2 matches at 14 bases. Germline V lookup: CDR1 SGHTA, CDR2 FQGNSA. There are 16 residues in the CDR3. V lost 3 bases to trimming and J lost 7 bases; unmatched junction nucleotides: 8. Written as DNA, the CDR3 is TGTGCCAGCAGCTTCCCGACTAGCGGGGGGGGGCTTGAGCAGTACTTC. Amino acids: CASSFPTSGGGLEQYF.

This chain uses TRBV28 with TRBJ1-6; weak D call: TRBD1 (5 bases). Deletions cut 6 bases from V and 7 bases from J, with 13 bases between. This CDR3 spans 14 amino acids. The germline gives CDR1 MDHEN, CDR2 SYDVKM. The CDR3 DNA reads TGTGCCAGCAGCCCGGGACGGGGGAATTCACCCCTCCACTTT. Translated, it gives CASSPGRGNSPLHF.

In this sample, this clonotype turned up a few times. CDR3 in amino acids: CASSLYPAGLRNQPQHF. CDR3 bases: TGTGCCAGCAGCTTATACCCGGCAGGACTTCGCAATCAGCCCCAGCATTTT. The gene calls are TRBV7-6 and TRBJ1-5; no reliable D call. Germline CDR1 SGHVS, CDR2 FNYEAQ. This CDR3 spans 17 amino acids. Trimming stripped 2 bases from V and 2 bases from J, with 16 bases between.

V gene TRBV7-2 combines with J gene TRBJ2-5; D is uncertain. The CDR3 runs 13 residues. V lost 2 bases and J lost 5, with 9 bases in between. Germline V gene data show CDR1 as SGHTA and CDR2 as FQGNSA. The CDR3 DNA reads TGTGCCAGCAGCTTAACTTACCGGGAGACCCAGTACTTC. This encodes CASSLTYRETQYF.

V usage is TRBV12-3 or TRBV12-4 and J usage is TRBJ2-1; no definite D call. V gave up 6 bases and J gave up 0 bases, with 18 bases separating them. The CDR3 extends over 17 amino acids. The CDR3 loop is CASSIDTLLSSYNEQFF. The CDR3 DNA is TGTGCCAGCAGCATCGACACCCTCCTCAGCTCCTACAATGAGCAGTTCTTC.

CDR3 bases: TGTGCCAGCACCCGCGAAGGGTATAGCAATCAGCCCCAGCATTTT. This sequence encodes CASTREGYSNQPQHF. The chain links TRBV6-1 to TRBJ1-5; D not certain. Germline CDR1 MNHNS, CDR2 SASEGT. With 7 bases removed from V and 0 bases from J, the gap between germline ends came to 13 bases. There are 15 residues in the CDR3.

This clonotype showed up just a few times. This chain uses TRBV6-2 or TRBV6-3 with TRBJ1-1; D is undetermined. Germline V gene data show CDR1 as MNHEY and CDR2 as SVGEGT. Trimming removed 6 bases from V and 0 bases from J, with 17 bases in between. This CDR3 comprises 16 residues. The CDR3 sequence: CASSIPPGTVNTEAFF. CDR3 DNA sequence: TGTGCCAGCAGCATCCCCCCGGGAACGGTGAACACTGAAGCTTTCTTT.

This clonotype showed up just a few times. The chain has TRBV27 and TRBJ2-2, with no clear D. V gave up 5 bases and J gave up 8 bases, with 9 bases separating them. The CDR3 runs 12 residues. Germline lookup yields CDR1 MNHEY and CDR2 SMNVEV (reference sequence). CDR3 loop: CASSNPRGELFF. The CDR3 coding sequence is TGTGCCAGCAGTAACCCCCGGGGGGAGCTGTTTTTT.

V gene TRBV27 combines with J gene TRBJ1-3, with a weak D call TRBD1 (6 bases). V lost 6 bases to trimming and J lost 4 bases, with 13 bases between them. The CDR3 length is 14 residues. Looked up from germline, CDR1 is MNHEY and CDR2 is SMNVEV (reference sequence). The CDR3, as DNA: TGTGCCAGCAGGAGGGGGGGGTACGGAAACACCATATATTTT. The encoded protein is CASRRGGYGNTIYF.